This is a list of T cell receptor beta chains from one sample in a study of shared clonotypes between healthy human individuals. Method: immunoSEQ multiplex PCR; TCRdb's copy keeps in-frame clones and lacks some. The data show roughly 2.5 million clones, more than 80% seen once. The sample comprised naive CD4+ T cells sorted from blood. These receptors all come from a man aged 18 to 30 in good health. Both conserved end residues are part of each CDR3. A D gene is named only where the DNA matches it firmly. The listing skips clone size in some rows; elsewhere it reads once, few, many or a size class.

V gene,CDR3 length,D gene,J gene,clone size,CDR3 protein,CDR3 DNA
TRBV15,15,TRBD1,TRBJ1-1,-,CATSREAGGDTEAFF,TGTGCCACCAGCAGAGAGGCAGGGGGGGACACTGAAGCTTTCTTT
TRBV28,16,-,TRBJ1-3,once,CASTLPGGAGGNTIYF,TGTGCCAGCACCCTACCCGGGGGGGCCGGGGGAAACACCATATATTTT
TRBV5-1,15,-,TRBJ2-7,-,CASSAWTASSYEQYF,TGCGCCAGCAGCGCATGGACGGCTAGCTCCTACGAGCAGTACTTC
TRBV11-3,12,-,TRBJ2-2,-,CASSLRAGELFF,TGTGCCAGCAGCTTAAGGGCCGGGGAGCTGTTTTTT
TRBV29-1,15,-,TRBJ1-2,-,CSATQGSAPNYGYTF,TGCAGCGCCACGCAGGGATCAGCACCCAACTATGGCTACACCTTC
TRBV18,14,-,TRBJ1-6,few,CASSSTGTDSPLHF,TGTGCCAGCTCATCCACGGGAACGGATTCACCCCTCCACTTT
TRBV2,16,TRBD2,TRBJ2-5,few,CASSVGLAGGGETQYF,TGTGCCAGCAGTGTGGGACTAGCGGGGGGAGGGGAGACCCAGTACTTC
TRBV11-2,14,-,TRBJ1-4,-,CASSFTDANEKLFF,TGTGCCAGCAGCTTTACAGACGCTAATGAAAAACTGTTTTTT
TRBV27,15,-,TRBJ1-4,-,CASSSSGTTNEKLFF,TGTGCCAGCAGCTCCTCCGGGACAACTAATGAAAAACTGTTTTTT
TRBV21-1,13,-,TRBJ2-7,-,CATRDLTTGEQYF,TGTGCCACCAGGGACCTAACTACCGGCGAGCAGTACTTC
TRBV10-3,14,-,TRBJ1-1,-,CASEQIGGDTEAFF,TGTGCCAGTGAACAAATAGGGGGGGACACTGAAGCTTTCTTT
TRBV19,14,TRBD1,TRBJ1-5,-,CASSPGTGRQPQHF,TGTGCCAGTAGCCCCGGGACAGGGAGACAGCCCCAGCATTTT